This T cell receptor beta chain derives from a study of vaccination and CD4 T cells after COVID-19. Study summary: Timing of post-vaccine sample collection was a median 72 days after dose two, with a range of 14 to 241.

The CDR3 spans 14 residues. Germline V lookup: CDR1 SNHLY, CDR2 FYNNEI. V lost 7 bases, J lost 4 bases, and 16 bases lay in between. As concerns this clonotype: Its antigen is not identified.

The Oncomine TCR Beta short-read assay generated sequence data from the DNA of cultured CD4+ T cells. Genomic DNA was extracted from cultured CD4+ T cells. Each CDR3 protein gets one entry after TCRdb re-called the PCR reads with MiXCR. The sample includes roughly 7,000 distinct CDR3 sequences, 50% of them seen just once. The treatment was: approximately nine-day PBMC culture with coronavirus spike peptide pools or control peptides (ViraFEST assay). Gathering of the CD4+ T cells, from the unexposed donor, took place before the COVID-19 pandemic (2011-2018). Following expansion of antigen-specific T cells with peptide pools, ViraFEST then sequenced TCRs.

This receptor was obtained from a human donor in good health. The sequenced material came from CD4+ T cells from blood, cultured in vitro. The genes are TRBV2 and TRBJ1-2; D is undetermined. The CDR3 sequence: CASTLLRMVYGYTF. CDR3 DNA: TGTGCCAGCACCCTCCTACGTATGGTCTATGGCTACACCTTC. The full variable domain, in which reference TRBV2 and TRBJ1-2 provide the parts outside the CDR3, is EPEVTQTPSHQVTQMGQEVILRCVPISNHLYFYWYRQILGQKVEFLVSFYNNEISEKSEIFDDQFSVERPDGSNFTLKIRSTKLEDSAMYFCASTLLRMVYGYTFGSGTRLTVV.